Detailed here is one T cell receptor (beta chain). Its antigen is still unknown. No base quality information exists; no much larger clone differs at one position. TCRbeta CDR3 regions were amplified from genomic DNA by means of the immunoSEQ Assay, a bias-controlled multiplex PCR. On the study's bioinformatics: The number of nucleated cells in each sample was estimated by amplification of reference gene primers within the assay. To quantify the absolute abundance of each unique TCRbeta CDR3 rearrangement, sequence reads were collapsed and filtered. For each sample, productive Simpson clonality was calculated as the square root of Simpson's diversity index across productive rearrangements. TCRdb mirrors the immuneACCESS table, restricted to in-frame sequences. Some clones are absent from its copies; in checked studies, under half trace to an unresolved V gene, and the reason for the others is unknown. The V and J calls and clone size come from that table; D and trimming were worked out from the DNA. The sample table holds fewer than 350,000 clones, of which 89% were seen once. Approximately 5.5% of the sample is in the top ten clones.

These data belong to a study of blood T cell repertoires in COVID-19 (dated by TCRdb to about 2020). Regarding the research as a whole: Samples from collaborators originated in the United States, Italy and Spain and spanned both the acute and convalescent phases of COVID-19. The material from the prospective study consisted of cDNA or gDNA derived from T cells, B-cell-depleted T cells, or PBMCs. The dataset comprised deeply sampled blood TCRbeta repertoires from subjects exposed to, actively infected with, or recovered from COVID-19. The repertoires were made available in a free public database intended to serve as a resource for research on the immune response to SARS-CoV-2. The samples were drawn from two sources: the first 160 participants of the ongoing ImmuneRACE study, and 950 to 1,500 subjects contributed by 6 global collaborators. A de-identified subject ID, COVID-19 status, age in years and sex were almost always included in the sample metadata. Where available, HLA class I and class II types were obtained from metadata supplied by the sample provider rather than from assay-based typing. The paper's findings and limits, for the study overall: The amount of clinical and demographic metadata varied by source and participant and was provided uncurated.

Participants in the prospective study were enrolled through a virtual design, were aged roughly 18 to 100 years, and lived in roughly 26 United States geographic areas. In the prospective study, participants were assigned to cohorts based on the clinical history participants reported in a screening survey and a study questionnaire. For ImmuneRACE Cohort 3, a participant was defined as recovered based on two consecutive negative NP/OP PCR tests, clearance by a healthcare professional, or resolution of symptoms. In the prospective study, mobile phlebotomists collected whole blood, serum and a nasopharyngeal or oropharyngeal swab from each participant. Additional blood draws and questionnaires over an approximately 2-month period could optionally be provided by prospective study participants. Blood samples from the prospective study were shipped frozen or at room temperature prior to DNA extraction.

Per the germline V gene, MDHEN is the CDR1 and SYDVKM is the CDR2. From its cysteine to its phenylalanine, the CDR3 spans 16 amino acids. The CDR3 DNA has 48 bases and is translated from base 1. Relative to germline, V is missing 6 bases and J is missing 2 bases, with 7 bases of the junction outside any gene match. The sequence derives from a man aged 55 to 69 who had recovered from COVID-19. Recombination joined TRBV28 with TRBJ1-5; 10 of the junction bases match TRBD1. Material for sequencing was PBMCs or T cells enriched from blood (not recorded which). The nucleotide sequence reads TGTGCCAGCAGCAACCTTGGACAGGGGGGCAATCAGCCCCAGCATTTT. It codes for CASSNLGQGGNQPQHF.